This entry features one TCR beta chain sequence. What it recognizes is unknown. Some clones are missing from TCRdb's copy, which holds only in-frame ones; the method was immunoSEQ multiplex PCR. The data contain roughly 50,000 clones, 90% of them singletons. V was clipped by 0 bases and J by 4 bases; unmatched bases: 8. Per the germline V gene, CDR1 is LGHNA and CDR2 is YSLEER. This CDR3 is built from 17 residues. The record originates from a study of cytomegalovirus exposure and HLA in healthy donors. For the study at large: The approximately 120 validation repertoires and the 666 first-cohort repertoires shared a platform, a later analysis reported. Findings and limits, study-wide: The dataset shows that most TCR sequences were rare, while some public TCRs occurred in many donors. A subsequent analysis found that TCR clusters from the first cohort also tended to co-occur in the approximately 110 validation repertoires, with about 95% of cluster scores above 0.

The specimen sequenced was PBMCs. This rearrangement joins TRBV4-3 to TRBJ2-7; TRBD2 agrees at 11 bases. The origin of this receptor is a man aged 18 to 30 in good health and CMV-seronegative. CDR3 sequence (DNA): TGCGCCAGCAGCCAAGATTTGCCTAGCGGGAGGAGGTACGAGCAGTACTTC. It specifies CASSQDLPSGRRYEQYF.